A single sample is the source of the 6 T cell receptor beta chains below, sequenced in a study of cytomegalovirus exposure and HLA in healthy donors. Only in-frame clones appear in the TCRdb table, and some are missing; sequencing was by immunoSEQ multiplex PCR. This sample carries approximately 300,000 clones, roughly 85% of them seen once, and the ten largest clones take 0.7% to 0.85%. The sequenced sample consisted of PBMCs. The receptors come from a woman aged 18-29 years in good health and CMV-seronegative.

The chain carries TRBV11-3 and TRBJ2-7; 9 nucleotides align to TRBD2. V dropped 1 base and J dropped 2; count of bases not matched to a gene: 3. CDR1 and CDR2 from the germline V gene are SGHNT and YENEEA. The CDR3 covers 15 residues. CDR3 nucleotides: TGTGCCAGCAGCTTAGGTCTAGCGGGAACCTACGAGCAGTACTTC. Protein product: CASSLGLAGTYEQYF.

This sequence joins TRBV6-5 and TRBJ2-3; tentatively, D is TRBD2 (5 bases). Between the trimmed V and J ends, which lost 0 bases and 2 bases, there was a span of 9 bases. Germline CDR1 reads MNHEY; CDR2 reads SVGAGI. The CDR3 length is 15 residues. The CDR3 loop is CASSYSEEITDTQYF. As DNA, the CDR3 is TGTGCCAGCAGTTACTCGGAGGAGATCACAGATACGCAGTATTTT.

This sequence joins TRBV19 and TRBJ1-5, with 7 positions matching TRBD1. V shed 5 bases and J 7 bases; nucleotides not matched to a gene: 11. Germline V gene lookup returns CDR1 LNHDA and CDR2 SQIVND (reference sequence). There are 15 residues in the CDR3. The CDR3: CASSYADRKVQPQHF. CDR3 in DNA: TGTGCCAGTAGTTACGCGGACAGGAAGGTGCAGCCCCAGCATTTT.

The chain links TRBV19 to TRBJ2-7, with a possible D match to TRBD2 (5 bases). The V end was cut by 4 bases, the J end by 5 bases, with 18 bases between. Germline V gene lookup returns CDR1 LNHDA and CDR2 SQIVND (reference sequence). The CDR3 covers 15 residues. CDR3 in amino acids: CASSTSLAWADEQYF. In nucleotides, the CDR3 is TGTGCCAGTAGTACTTCCCTAGCATGGGCCGACGAGCAGTACTTC.

V and J are TRBV2 and TRBJ2-5, with D maybe TRBD2 (6 bases). V lost 6 bases to trimming and J lost 1 base, with 15 bases between them. The CDR3 contains 15 residues. Per the germline V gene, CDR1 is SNHLY and CDR2 is FYNNEI. CDR3 sequence: CASRAGTSTQETQYF. Written as DNA, the CDR3 is TGTGCCAGCAGGGCGGGGACTTCGACCCAAGAGACCCAGTACTTC.

The chain uses TRBV29-1 and TRBJ1-1; 7 nucleotides line up with TRBD1. Germline loops: CDR1 SQVTM, CDR2 ANQGSEA. V lost 1 base to trimming and J lost 4 bases; unmatched junction nucleotides: 3. The CDR3 length is 13 residues. This CDR3 reads CSVEGTGATEAFF. CDR3 DNA: TGCAGCGTTGAAGGAACAGGGGCCACTGAAGCTTTCTTT.